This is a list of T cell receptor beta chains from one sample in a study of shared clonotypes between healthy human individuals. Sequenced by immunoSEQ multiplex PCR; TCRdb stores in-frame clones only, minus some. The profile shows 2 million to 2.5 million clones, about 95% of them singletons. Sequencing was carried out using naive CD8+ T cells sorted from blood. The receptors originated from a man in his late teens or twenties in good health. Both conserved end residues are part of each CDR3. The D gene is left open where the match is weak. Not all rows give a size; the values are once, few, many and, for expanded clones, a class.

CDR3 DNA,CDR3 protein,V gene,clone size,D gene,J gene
TGCGCCAGCAGTGAGACCCCGACAGGGTTGTATGGCTACACCTTC,CASSETPTGLYGYTF,TRBV10-2,-,TRBD1,TRBJ1-2
TGTGCCAGCAGCTTTCCAGCGGGGGGGAAAGAGACCCAGTACTTC,CASSFPAGGKETQYF,TRBV7-9,-,TRBD2,TRBJ2-5
TGCGCCAGCAGCCCCGACTTTACTGGGGATACGCAGTATTTT,CASSPDFTGDTQYF,TRBV5-1,once,-,TRBJ2-3
TGTGCCAGCAGCGTTGGAGGGGCGGGCACCGGGGAGCTGTTTTTT,CASSVGGAGTGELFF,TRBV5-6,-,-,TRBJ2-2
TGCGCCAGCAGCCACAGGGAACAAGTCAACCCCACAGATACGCAGTATTTT,CASSHREQVNPTDTQYF,TRBV4-1,once,-,TRBJ2-3
TGTGCCAGCAGCTCGTTCGCAGGGGAGAATCAGCCCCAGCATTTT,CASSSFAGENQPQHF,TRBV5-6,-,-,TRBJ1-5
TGTGCCAGCAGCTTAATCGAGGGCATGAACACTGAAGCTTTCTTT,CASSLIEGMNTEAFF,TRBV11-2,-,-,TRBJ1-1
TGCGCCAGCAGCTTGCGCGGTCAGGGGGTACTGGAGACCCAGTACTTC,CASSLRGQGVLETQYF,TRBV5-1,-,TRBD1,TRBJ2-5
TGCAGCGTTTCGCAGGGCTTAGAGACCCAGTACTTC,CSVSQGLETQYF,TRBV29-1,-,-,TRBJ2-5
TGTGCCAGCAGCTTGCGGGCTGAAGCTTTCTTT,CASSLRAEAFF,TRBV5-6,-,-,TRBJ1-1
TGTGCCAGCTCACCAGCAGGGGCCCTACCGTTACGGACCCAGTACTTC,CASSPAGALPLRTQYF,TRBV18,-,-,TRBJ2-5
TGTGCCAGTAGTATCTGGGAAAATCAGCCCCAGCATTTT,CASSIWENQPQHF,TRBV19,few,-,TRBJ1-5
TGTGCCAGCAGCTTGGTATCTTCAGGTGGCGGGGAGCTGTTTTTT,CASSLVSSGGGELFF,TRBV5-4,-,-,TRBJ2-2
TGTGCCAGCAGCTTCGGGACGGATTTCTACGAGCAGTACTTC,CASSFGTDFYEQYF,TRBV7-9,-,-,TRBJ2-7
TGTGCCAGCAGCTTCCTACAGGGGGATGGGTCCACCGGGGAGCTGTTTTTT,CASSFLQGDGSTGELFF,TRBV7-9,-,TRBD1,TRBJ2-2
TGTGCCAGTAGTTCCAGGACAGGGAGCACTGAAGCTTTCTTT,CASSSRTGSTEAFF,TRBV19,-,TRBD1,TRBJ1-1
TGTGCCATCAGTGAGCTAGCGGAGATGTACGAGCAGTACTTC,CAISELAEMYEQYF,TRBV10-3,once,TRBD2,TRBJ2-7
TGTGCCAGCAGCTTAGCGGTGGGGGCTAGCGGTATATGGTTTGAGACCCAGTACTTC,CASSLAVGASGIWFETQYF,TRBV7-9,once,-,TRBJ2-5
TGCGCCAGCAGCCAAGAAGCGAACTTGCGAGGGGCAGGGGAGACCCAGTACTTC,CASSQEANLRGAGETQYF,TRBV4-1,-,-,TRBJ2-5
TGCGCCAGCAGTGACCCAGGGGGCGCGGAGACCCAGTACTTC,CASSDPGGAETQYF,TRBV10-1,-,TRBD1,TRBJ2-5
TGTGCCAGCAGTGGCCCCCCGGGACAGTATAATTCACCCCTCCACTTT,CASSGPPGQYNSPLHF,TRBV6-1,-,TRBD1,TRBJ1-6
TGTGCCAGCGCGGGGGGTTCTGACGAGCAGTACTTC,CASAGGSDEQYF,TRBV7-6,-,TRBD2,TRBJ2-7
TGTGCCTGGTACGGGACGGCGAACACTGAAGCTTTCTTT,CAWYGTANTEAFF,TRBV30,-,-,TRBJ1-1
TGTGCCAGCAGCGTGGACCAACAAGAGACCCAGTACTTC,CASSVDQQETQYF,TRBV9,-,-,TRBJ2-5
TGTGCCAGCAGCCCGAGGGGAGGGGAACCCTCTTACAATGAGCAGTTCTTC,CASSPRGGEPSYNEQFF,TRBV7-9,-,TRBD2,TRBJ2-1
TGCGCCAGCAGCCAAGATCACGCAGGGGGGTATTATAATGAAAAACTGTTTTTT,CASSQDHAGGYYNEKLFF,TRBV4-3,-,TRBD1,TRBJ1-4
TGTGCCAGCAGCCTAACAGGGCCCGGGGAGCTGTTTTTT,CASSLTGPGELFF,TRBV14,-,-,TRBJ2-2
TGTGCCAGCAGTAGGACAGGGTTACCCAACAATGAGCAGTTCTTC,CASSRTGLPNNEQFF,TRBV27,-,TRBD1,TRBJ2-1
TGCGCCAGCAGCCAGAGACAGGGCGACAATCAGCCCCAGCATTTT,CASSQRQGDNQPQHF,TRBV4-1,-,TRBD1,TRBJ1-5
TGCACCAGCAGCCACCCCGATACGGGCGGGAGGTATACAGATACGCAGTATTTT,CTSSHPDTGGRYTDTQYF,TRBV1,-,-,TRBJ2-3
TGTGCCAGTAGTACGGAGGGGTATAGCAATCAGCCCCAGCATTTT,CASSTEGYSNQPQHF,TRBV19,once,-,TRBJ1-5
TGTGCCAGCAGCTTAGAAGCGGGAGGGCCGAGAACCGGGGAGCTGTTTTTT,CASSLEAGGPRTGELFF,TRBV5-6,once,TRBD2,TRBJ2-2
TGCAGCGTTGACGACGGAAACTATGGCTACACCTTC,CSVDDGNYGYTF,TRBV29-1,-,-,TRBJ1-2
TGTGCCAGCAGTTACAGCATCGGGTCCTATTTGGAGTATTTT,CASSYSIGSYLEYF,TRBV6-6,-,-,TRBJ2-3
TGTGCCAGCACCTCTAGAGCAGGGGGGAACTATGGCTACACCTTC,CASTSRAGGNYGYTF,TRBV2,-,TRBD1,TRBJ1-2
TGTGCCAGCACACGGTCGGAGACAGAGGATTACAATGAGCAGTTCTTC,CASTRSETEDYNEQFF,TRBV25-1,-,-,TRBJ2-1
TGTGCCAGCAGCCCACGGGACAGGGGTGAGGGAGATACGCAGTATTTT,CASSPRDRGEGDTQYF,TRBV5-6,-,TRBD1,TRBJ2-3
TGCGCCAGCAGCCACGGACTAGCGGGAGTGAAGATAACCGGGGAGCTGTTTTTT,CASSHGLAGVKITGELFF,TRBV4-1,-,TRBD2,TRBJ2-2
TGTGCCAGCAGTGAAGCAAGCAGGTCCCTCTCCTACGAGCAGTACTTC,CASSEASRSLSYEQYF,TRBV2,-,-,TRBJ2-7
TGTGCCAGCAGCTCCAGGACTAGCGGGACCTCCTACGAGCAGTACTTC,CASSSRTSGTSYEQYF,TRBV7-2,-,TRBD2,TRBJ2-7
TGTGCCAGCAGCCTCAACAGTTACGAGCAGTACTTC,CASSLNSYEQYF,TRBV14,-,-,TRBJ2-7
TGTGCCTGGAGAGCTCCCGGGACGGGCTATGGCTACACCTTC,CAWRAPGTGYGYTF,TRBV30,-,-,TRBJ1-2
TGTGCCAGCAGTGACGATTACGTCTCTGGAAACACCATATATTTT,CASSDDYVSGNTIYF,TRBV6-4,-,-,TRBJ1-3
TGTGCCAGCAGTTCCCCGGAGGGGCTGAACACCGGGGAGCTGTTTTTT,CASSSPEGLNTGELFF,TRBV28,-,-,TRBJ2-2
TGTGCCAGCAGCCCGGCCCAGGGTGGAGGCTACACCTTC,CASSPAQGGGYTF,TRBV5-6,once,-,TRBJ1-2
TGTGCCAGCAGGACAGGGGCGGGCTACGAGCAGTACTTC,CASRTGAGYEQYF,TRBV7-8,-,TRBD1,TRBJ2-7